These 25 T cell receptor beta chains were sequenced from one sample in a study of early stage breast cancer tumors. Clones were read by immunoSEQ multiplex PCR, and TCRdb kept only the in-frame ones, dropping some. The table has over 40,000 clones, just under 80% seen once. The source material was blood. These receptors were taken from a person between 35 and 49 years old with breast cancer.

V is TRBV7-9 and J is TRBJ2-5; TRBD2 agrees at 7 bases. The V gene end was trimmed by 4 bases and the J gene end by 5 bases; junction bases not matched to a gene: 19. This CDR3 comprises 18 residues. CDR1 and CDR2 (germline): SEHNR, FQNEAQ (reference sequence). The CDR3 sequence: CASSSTGGVEGSRETQYF. In nucleotides, the CDR3 is TGTGCCAGCAGCTCGACGGGGGGAGTCGAGGGGTCCCGGGAGACCCAGTACTTC. Using reference TRBV7-9 and TRBJ2-5 for the parts outside the CDR3, the full variable domain is DTGVSQNPRHKITKRGQNVTFRCDPISEHNRLYWYRQTLGQGPEFLTYFQNEAQLEKSRLLSDRFSAERPKGSFSTLEIQRTEQGDSAMYLCASSSTGGVEGSRETQYFGPGTRLLVL.

The gene calls are TRBV6-6 and TRBJ2-7, with D perhaps matching TRBD1 (6 bases). The germline CDR1 and CDR2 sequences are MNHNY and SVGAGI (reference sequence). Trimming shortened V by 5 bases and J by 0 bases, and 14 bases separated the two germline ends. The length of the CDR3 is 15 residues. The CDR3 spells CASSQTGTPSYEQYF. The CDR3 DNA sequence: TGTGCCAGCAGTCAGACCGGGACACCCTCCTACGAGCAGTACTTC.

The gene calls are TRBV5-1 and TRBJ2-1; 9 bases agree with TRBD2. Losses at the gene ends were 4 bases for V and 10 bases for J; bases not matched to a gene: 9. The V gene's germline CDR1 is SGHRS and CDR2 YFSETQ. The CDR3 has 14 amino acids. This CDR3 reads CASSPAGGSEEQFF. CDR3 nucleotides: TGCGCCAGCAGCCCAGCGGGAGGAAGTGAGGAGCAGTTCTTC.

The chain combines TRBV5-8 with TRBJ1-1; 7 bases match TRBD1. The germline V gene has CDR1 SGHTS and CDR2 YDEGEE. V lost 4 bases and J lost 1; bases outside the gene matches: 4. CDR3 length equals 14 residues. The CDR3: CASSKDRENTEAFF. The CDR3 nucleotides are TGTGCCAGCAGCAAAGACAGGGAGAACACTGAAGCTTTCTTT. The complete variable domain, with remaining parts taken from reference TRBV5-8 and TRBJ1-1, reads EAGVTQSPTHLIKTRGQQATLRCSPISGHTSVYWYQQALGLGLQFLLWYDEGEERNRGNFPPRFSGRQFPNYSSELNVNALELEDSALYLCASSKDRENTEAFFGQGTRLTVV.

The chain employs TRBV2 and TRBJ1-4; tentative D call: TRBD1 (5 bases). With 3 bases removed from V and 3 bases from J, the gap between germline ends came to 8 bases. Per the germline V gene, CDR1 is SNHLY and CDR2 is FYNNEI. The length of the CDR3 is 14 residues. CDR3 residues: CASSERDANEKLFF. The CDR3 nucleotides read TGTGCCAGCAGTGAGAGGGACGCTAATGAAAAACTGTTTTTT.

The chain carries TRBV6-6 and TRBJ1-1; D perhaps matches TRBD1 (5 bases). Looked up from germline, CDR1 is MNHNY and CDR2 is SVGAGI (reference sequence). The CDR3 runs 15 residues. Trimming took 6 bases from V and 7 from J, leaving 21 bases between them. The CDR3 protein is CASSPTGSGLGEAFF. The CDR3 nucleotides are TGTGCCAGCAGCCCGACCGGGTCAGGGTTGGGTGAAGCTTTCTTT.

V usage is TRBV6-5 and J usage is TRBJ2-7, with 8 positions matching TRBD2. This CDR3 comprises 15 residues. Looked up from germline, CDR1 is MNHEY and CDR2 is SVGAGI. With V trimmed by 2 bases and J by 1 base, 4 bases remained unmatched. CDR3 residues: CASSYRAGASYEQYF. The DNA of the CDR3 is TGTGCCAGCAGTTACAGAGCGGGAGCTTCCTACGAGCAGTACTTC.

This clone was counted once. The rearrangement links TRBV9 to TRBJ2-5; 7 bases line up with TRBD2. Germline trimming cut 0 bases from V and 3 bases from J; bases unmatched to any gene: 17. Germline CDR1 reads SGDLS; CDR2 reads YYNGEE. The CDR3 runs 19 residues. CDR3 in amino acids: CASSVATLGGGGGKETQYF. The CDR3 DNA reads as TGTGCCAGCAGCGTAGCTACCCTGGGGGGGGGAGGCGGAAAAGAGACCCAGTACTTC.

The V gene is TRBV2, the J gene TRBJ2-2; D not certain. Per the germline V gene, CDR1 is SNHLY and CDR2 is FYNNEI. V was clipped by 2 bases and J by 7 bases, with 11 bases between them. The CDR3 totals 14 residues. This CDR3 is CASSETVRVGELFF. CDR3 in DNA: TGTGCCAGCAGTGAAACGGTTAGGGTCGGGGAGCTGTTTTTT.

V gene TRBV2 combines with J gene TRBJ2-2; 8 bases fit TRBD1. The V and J ends lost 6 bases and 2 bases, in that order; junction bases with no gene match: 8. The CDR3 is 16 residues long. Germline V CDR1 and CDR2: SNHLY, FYNNEI. CDR3 sequence reads: CASRQSGGANTGELFF. CDR3 nucleotide sequence: TGTGCCAGCAGACAATCAGGGGGCGCAAACACCGGGGAGCTGTTTTTT.

CDR3 DNA sequence: TGCAGCGTTGGCCCTGATTCCCGCGAGCAGTACTTC. This translates into CSVGPDSREQYF. V is TRBV29-1 and J is TRBJ2-7; D is uncertain. This CDR3 spans 12 amino acids. Trimming took 4 bases from V and 6 from J, leaving 13 bases between them. From germline, CDR1 is SQVTM and CDR2 ANQGSEA.

This clone was seen only once. CDR3 bases: TGTGCCACCAGCAGACTAGCGGGAGTAAGCAATGAGCAGTTCTTC. Translation: CATSRLAGVSNEQFF. This sequence joins TRBV15 and TRBJ2-1, with 10 bases lining up with TRBD2. Germline V lookup: CDR1 LNHNV, CDR2 YYDKDF (reference sequence). With V trimmed by 2 bases and J by 6 bases, 4 bases remained unmatched. CDR3 size: 15 residues.

V usage is TRBV5-1 and J usage is TRBJ1-1; TRBD1 might be the D (5 bases). Germline loops: CDR1 SGHRS, CDR2 YFSETQ. This CDR3 contains 14 residues. Trimming shortened V by 4 bases and J by 1 base, and 11 bases separated the two germline ends. The CDR3 DNA sequence: TGCGCCAGCAGCAAAGGGACGGCGAACACTGAAGCTTTCTTT. Residues: CASSKGTANTEAFF.

This clone showed up just once. This chain links TRBV29-1 with TRBJ2-1, with D unresolved. CDR1 is SQVTM and CDR2 is ANQGSEA in the germline V gene. V lost 2 bases, J lost 5 bases, and 10 bases lay in between. There are 13 residues in the CDR3. In DNA form, the CDR3 reads TGCAGCGTTGAACCGAGACCACACAATGAGCAGTTCTTC. Amino acids: CSVEPRPHNEQFF.

The chain employs TRBV5-8 and TRBJ2-5, with 12 bases identical to TRBD2. V lost 4 bases, J lost 3 bases, and 4 bases stayed unmatched. The CDR3 totals 15 residues. CDR1 and CDR2 (germline): SGHTS, YDEGEE. The CDR3 loop is CASSPRTSGKETQYF. The CDR3 coding sequence is TGTGCCAGCAGCCCCCGGACTAGCGGGAAAGAGACCCAGTACTTC.

This chain links TRBV5-1 with TRBJ2-7; possibly TRBD2 for D (6 bases). The CDR3 spans 15 residues. CDR1 and CDR2 from the germline V gene are SGHRS and YFSETQ. V lost 5 bases and J 0 bases, leaving 15 bases between the germline ends. CDR3 nucleotide sequence: TGCGCCAGCAGTGTCTCGGGACTCAGCTCCTACGAGCAGTACTTC. Protein: CASSVSGLSSYEQYF.

In its sample, this clone was seen a few times. The chain is built from TRBV12-1 and TRBJ2-3; whether TRBD1, the table's D call, matches the DNA was not checked. TRBV12-1 is an annotated pseudogene. This CDR3 is built from 18 residues. The CDR3 DNA reads as TGTGCCAGCAGCTACCGCCTCCCCGCGGGACAGAGCACAGATACGCAGTATTTT. As protein: CASSYRLPAGQSTDTQYF.

There are a few counts of this clone. The chain recombines TRBV11-1 with TRBJ1-1; D remains unclear. Looked up from germline, CDR1 is SGHAT and CDR2 is FQDESV (reference sequence). Between the trimmed V and J ends, which lost 1 base and 4 bases, there was a span of 10 bases. The CDR3 consists of 14 residues. The CDR3 DNA reads as TGTGCCAGCAGCTTAGGGGCGATAGGCACTGAAGCTTTCTTT. Amino acid sequence: CASSLGAIGTEAFF.

The genes are TRBV5-1 and TRBJ2-3, with TRBD2 matching over 11 bases. Germline-derived CDR1 and CDR2 are SGHRS and YFSETQ. CDR3 length equals 17 residues. Trimming removed 5 bases from V and 1 base from J; junction bases left unmatched: 9. The CDR3 protein is CASSSGTSGKGTDTQYF. CDR3 DNA: TGCGCCAGCAGTTCTGGGACTAGCGGTAAGGGCACAGATACGCAGTATTTT.

The rearrangement joins TRBV4-1 to TRBJ2-1; 7 bases fit TRBD2. V lost 0 bases, J lost 2 bases, and 4 bases stayed unmatched. This CDR3 has 16 residues. In germline, CDR1 is MGHRA, CDR2 YSYEKL. The CDR3 DNA reads as TGCGCCAGCAGCCAAGACCCTAGCGGAGCCTACAATGAGCAGTTCTTC. Its protein is CASSQDPSGAYNEQFF.

V is TRBV28 and J is TRBJ1-2; TRBD1 aligns across 9 bases. Germline V gene lookup returns CDR1 MDHEN and CDR2 SYDVKM. The CDR3 loop spans 16 amino acids. Germline trimming cut 6 bases from V and 0 bases from J; bases unmatched to any gene: 8. CDR3 sequence (DNA): TGTGCCAGCAGCACAGGGACAGGGCTTACTAACTATGGCTACACCTTC. This encodes CASSTGTGLTNYGYTF.

This clone is medium-sized. The chain joins TRBV11-2 to TRBJ2-7; TRBD2 is a possible D gene (5 bases). Germline lookup yields CDR1 SGHAT and CDR2 FQNNGV. Deletions cut 1 base from V and 6 bases from J, with 13 bases between. CDR3 length: 14 residues. CDR3 amino acids: CASSLGAGSGEQYF. Written as DNA, the CDR3 is TGTGCCAGCAGCTTAGGGGCTGGGAGCGGCGAGCAGTACTTC.

The V and J genes are TRBV21-1 and TRBJ2-1; the D call of TRBD2 is as the table states it, not checked on the DNA. TRBV21-1 is assigned pseudogene status. The CDR3 contains 18 residues. CDR3 region: CASSNPGTSGNSYNEQFF. DNA of the CDR3: TGTGCCAGCAGCAACCCCGGGACTAGCGGGAACTCCTACAATGAGCAGTTCTTC.

In DNA, the CDR3 is TGTGCCAGCAGTGGAGGGGGCGTAGGTTATGGCTACACCTTC. Its protein is CASSGGGVGYGYTF. The rearrangement uses TRBV2 and TRBJ1-2, with TRBD1 matching over 7 bases. Germline V gives CDR1 SNHLY, CDR2 FYNNEI. This CDR3 comprises 14 residues. With 4 bases clipped from V and 5 bases from J, the junction kept 7 bases outside the gene matches.

The chain couples TRBV5-1 to TRBJ2-2; 8 bases line up with TRBD1. Trimming cost V 4 bases and J 7 bases; bases outside gene matches: 9. The CDR3 length is 15 residues. Looked up from germline, CDR1 is SGHRS and CDR2 is YFSETQ. The CDR3 coding sequence is TGCGCCAGCAGCATGTCGGGACAGGCCAGCGGGGAGCTGTTTTTT. It translates to CASSMSGQASGELFF. The full variable domain, its missing parts supplied by reference TRBV5-1 and TRBJ2-2, is KAGVTQTPRYLIKTRGQQVTLSCSPISGHRSVSWYQQTPGQGLQFLFEYFSETQRNKGNFPGRFSGRQFSNSRSEMNVSTLELGDSALYLCASSMSGQASGELFFGEGSRLTVL.